The 4 T cell receptor beta chains below come from one sample, sequenced in a study of blood T cell repertoires in COVID-19. TCRdb's table, derived via immunoSEQ multiplex PCR, lists solely in-frame clones and lacks some. The table shows fewer than 350,000 clones, with 85% occurring only once. The sequencing sample was made of PBMCs or T cells enriched from blood (not recorded which). The receptors originated from a woman in her fifties or sixties who had recovered from COVID-19.

This clone showed up just once. This chain uses TRBV20-1 with TRBJ1-1; D is perhaps TRBD1 (6 bases). The length of the CDR3 is 10 residues. V lost 2 bases, J lost 9 bases, and 7 bases lay in between. CDR1 and CDR2 from the germline V gene are DFQATT and SNEGSKA (reference sequence). The CDR3 nucleotides are TGCAGTGCTAGAAGGGGGAAAGCTTTCTTT. Encoded protein: CSARRGKAFF.

The gene calls are TRBV5-5 and TRBJ1-3, with D possibly matching TRBD1 (5 bases). Trimming cost V 5 bases and J 0 bases, with 18 bases left between them. The CDR3 is 17 amino acids. Germline CDR1 is SGHKS and CDR2 is YYEKEE (reference sequence). This CDR3 is CASRPQGMVISGNTIYF. CDR3 nucleotide sequence: TGTGCCAGCAGGCCTCAGGGAATGGTCATCTCTGGAAACACCATATATTTT.

V usage is TRBV30 and J usage is TRBJ1-6; maybe TRBD1 (6 bases). Trimming cost V 3 bases and J 6 bases, with 12 bases left between them. The CDR3 loop spans 14 amino acids. Per the germline V gene, CDR1 is GTSNPN and CDR2 is SVGIG (reference sequence). The CDR3 DNA is TGTGCCTGGAGGGTCAGGGGTAGTAATTCACCCCTCCACTTT. It specifies CAWRVRGSNSPLHF.

V and J are TRBV4-1 and TRBJ1-4, with D perhaps TRBD1 (6 bases). The CDR3 covers 15 residues. V shed 1 base and J shed 2 bases, with 8 bases lying between them. Per the germline V gene, CDR1 is MGHRA and CDR2 is YSYEKL. Written as DNA, the CDR3 is TGCGCCAGCAGCCAAGGGGGGGGCACTAATGAAAAACTGTTTTTT. As protein: CASSQGGGTNEKLFF.